The source of this T cell receptor beta chain is a study of CD8 T cells in ankylosing spondylitis. It was by quantitative 5'-RACE with molecular barcodes that TCR beta libraries were made. In TCRdb, the 5' RACE reads were re-called with MiXCR into one record per CDR3 protein. The sample lists about 160,000 distinct CDR3 sequences; 9.8% were seen once. This clonotype has ten or more counts. The V and J ends lost 0 bases and 5 bases respectively, with 14 bases between them. This CDR3 has 15 residues. Germline CDR1 and CDR2: LGHNA and YSLEER. This chain joins TRBV4-3 and TRBJ2-7; D unresolved. This receptor was identified in a female donor with ankylosing spondylitis or in good health (not recorded which). Sequencing was carried out using blood, either unsorted or a sorted T cell fraction (not recorded which). CDR3 amino acids: CASSQDRTVPDEQYF. The CDR3 region has the DNA TGCGCCAGCAGCCAAGATCGGACGGTACCTGACGAGCAGTACTTC.